The sample holds one count of the clone carrying this TCR beta chain. The antigen is undetermined. This entry belongs to a study of sequential checkpoint blockade in melanoma. Study outcomes and limitations: For nivolumab-first patients, baseline tumor clonality was associated with response.

Noted treatment: randomized to nivolumab then ipilimumab (arm A) or the reverse (arm B). Trimming stripped 3 bases from V and 7 bases from J, with 13 bases between. Per the germline V gene, CDR1 is LNHDA and CDR2 is SQIVND (reference sequence). This CDR3 contains 13 residues. The protocol was immunoSEQ multiplex PCR, while the TCRdb copy is restricted to in-frame clones and leaves out a portion. The data hold about 7,900 clones, with 23% observed a single time. The chain couples TRBV19 to TRBJ2-7, with D possibly matching TRBD2 (5 bases). This receptor was obtained from a human donor with melanoma. The material sequenced was tumor tissue (inferred from file names), taken from a patient given nivolumab and ipilimumab in sequence. The CDR3 DNA reads TGTGCCAGTAGTATGATCCTAGCCGGAGAGCAGTACTTC. As protein: CASSMILAGEQYF.